Listed below are T cell receptor beta chains from one sample, sequenced in a study of Tregs in tolerant kidney transplant recipients. Sequencing was performed with immunoSEQ multiplex PCR; in TCRdb, only in-frame clones are kept and a portion is missing. The table shows 75,000 to 85,000 clones, with around 90% occurring only once. Source: Tregs from blood, taken before the transplant. The receptors stem from a human donor who received a combined kidney and bone marrow transplant. The CDR3 runs from the conserved cysteine through the conserved F or W. A D gene is named only where the DNA matches it firmly. A clone size is listed for some rows: how often the clone was seen (once, few, many), or a class if it is expanded.

NA	TRBD2	TRBJ2-3	15	TRBV7-8	TGTGCCAGCACTTTGAGGCCTAGCGGAGAGTATACGCAGTATTTT	CASTLRPSGEYTQYF
NA	NA	TRBJ2-5	16	TRBV5-1	TGCGCCAGCAGCTTGGCCGCATCCGGGGGTCCAGAGACCCAGTACTTC	CASSLAASGGPETQYF
NA	TRBD1	TRBJ1-1	15	TRBV6-1	TGTGCCAGCAGTGCACTTCGGACAGGGAGGTCTGAAGCTTTCTTT	CASSALRTGRSEAFF
NA	TRBD1	TRBJ1-4	14	TRBV6-5	TGTGCCAGCAGTTATGGACAGGGCGGCGAAAAACTGTTTTTT	CASSYGQGGEKLFF
NA	NA	TRBJ1-1	16	TRBV5-1	TGCGCCAGCAGCTTCTCTAGAAGGACCGGGGTGACTGAAGCTTTCTTT	CASSFSRRTGVTEAFF
once	NA	TRBJ2-3	14	TRBV6-5	TGTGCCAGCAGTTACCGGTTGAACACAGATACGCAGTATTTT	CASSYRLNTDTQYF
NA	TRBD1	TRBJ1-2	15	TRBV6-5	TGTGCCAGCGGCCTCCCAACCGGGACAGGGAATGGCTACACCTTC	CASGLPTGTGNGYTF
NA	TRBD2	TRBJ2-3	14	TRBV5-1	TGCGCCAGCAGCTCGGGGACTAGAGCAGATACGCAGTATTTT	CASSSGTRADTQYF
NA	NA	TRBJ1-3	17	TRBV15	TGTGCCACCAGCCCAATAGGAAGGGGAATAACTGGAAACACCATATATTTT	CATSPIGRGITGNTIYF
NA	NA	TRBJ1-1	16	TRBV30	TGTGCCTGGAGTGTACTAGGGGCGGGTAGGTTCCCTGAAGCTTTCTTT	CAWSVLGAGRFPEAFF
NA	NA	TRBJ2-5	15	TRBV6-5	TGTGCCAGCAGTTACTCTGAGACCCAAACGGAGACCCAGTACTTC	CASSYSETQTETQYF
once	NA	TRBJ2-5	19	TRBV15	TGTGCCACCAGCAGTATTGGACCCGGGACACGCGTCTTCCAAGAGACCCAGTACTTC	CATSSIGPGTRVFQETQYF
NA	TRBD1	TRBJ2-7	16	TRBV4-2	TGTGCCAGCAGCCAAGATGGGGGACAGACTAACTACGAGCAGTACTTC	CASSQDGGQTNYEQYF
NA	TRBD1	TRBJ2-6	16	TRBV19	TGTGCCAGTAGCCGGACAGGGGTAGTAGGGGCCAACGTCCTGACTTTC	CASSRTGVVGANVLTF